These 10 T cell receptor beta chains share one sample of origin, sequenced in a study of breast tumors, draining lymph nodes, adjacent tissues. The lymph nodes were axillary draining lymph nodes from breast cancer patients. TCRdb itself ran the multiplex PCR reads through MiXCR, one entry per CDR3 protein. Here the sample spans under 250,000 distinct CDR3 sequences, 32% being singletons. Sample: axillary lymph node tissue. The receptor source for this set is a female donor with breast cancer. Some clones in this sample may be carry-over from other donors' samples.

This clonotype was seen many times. V usage is TRBV18 and J usage is TRBJ2-1; TRBD2 is a possible D gene (5 bases). V was cut by 3 bases and J by 8 bases, with 8 bases left in between. This CDR3 is 12 amino acids long. Germline V gives CDR1 KGHSH, CDR2 LQKENI. Here the CDR3 DNA reads TGTGCCAGCTCACCCTCCGGGGATGAGCAGTTCTTC. It specifies CASSPSGDEQFF.

J is TRBJ2-3 and V is TRBV7-9, with D perhaps TRBD2 (6 bases). V lost 5 bases, J lost 4 bases, and 16 bases lay in between. The CDR3 contains 15 residues. Per the germline V gene, CDR1 is SEHNR and CDR2 is FQNEAQ (reference sequence). The CDR3 region is CASSPSREYADTQYF. The CDR3 DNA is TGTGCCAGCAGCCCTTCGCGGGAATATGCAGATACGCAGTATTTT. The variable domain in full, with the rest retrieved from reference TRBV7-9 and TRBJ2-3, is DTGVSQNPRHKITKRGQNVTFRCDPISEHNRLYWYRQTLGQGPEFLTYFQNEAQLEKSRLLSDRFSAERPKGSFSTLEIQRTEQGDSAMYLCASSPSREYADTQYFGPGTRLTVL.

The J gene is TRBJ1-6, the V gene TRBV5-6, with 7 positions matching TRBD1. Per the germline V gene, CDR1 is SGHDT and CDR2 is YYEEEE. The CDR3 spans 16 residues. V was clipped by 2 bases and J by 4 bases; unmatched bases: 6. CDR3 bases: TGTGCCAGCAGCTTCGACAGGGATTTTTATAATTCACCCCTCCACTTT. It is translated as CASSFDRDFYNSPLHF.

The gene calls are TRBV20-1 and TRBJ2-3, with TRBD2 matching over 14 bases. The V gene end was trimmed by 6 bases and the J gene end by 3 bases; junction bases not matched to a gene: 5. This CDR3 is built from 15 residues. CDR1 is DFQATT and CDR2 is SNEGSKA in the germline V gene (reference sequence). The CDR3 bases are TGCAGTGCAGAGGGGACTAGCGGGAGAACAGATACGCAGTATTTT. The encoded protein is CSAEGTSGRTDTQYF.

Remarks on this clonotype: The junction differs from germline at one of its ends, possibly a read error. J is TRBJ2-7 and V is TRBV20-1; TRBD1 matches 7 bases. Germline assignment: CDR1 DFQATT and CDR2 SNEGSKA (reference sequence). CDR3 size: 13 residues. CDR3 coding DNA: TGCAATGCTCCCCCAACAGGGGTTAGAGAGCAGTACTTC. It codes for CNAPPTGVREQYF.

This clonotype was recorded only once. It is likely a read error, because the conserved phenylalanine at the end of the CDR3 is missing. The limits of the CDR3 on the DNA are not certain, so only TCRdb's listed CDR3 is given. This chain uses TRBV7-2 with TRBJ1-2; the table calls TRBD1, which could not be checked here. The CDR3 has 12 amino acids, counting both end residues. Germline CDR1 SGHTA, CDR2 FQGNSA. CDR3 sequence: CASRAGDYGYNV.

The gene calls are TRBV28 and TRBJ2-7; 7 bases match TRBD1. From germline, CDR1 is MDHEN and CDR2 SYDVKM. This CDR3 region has 13 residues. Losses at the gene ends were 8 bases for V and 2 bases for J; bases not matched to a gene: 6. Here the CDR3 reads CASEGQTAYEQYF. Written as DNA, the CDR3 is TGTGCCAGCGAGGGACAGACCGCCTACGAGCAGTACTTC.

This clonotype has ten or more counts. V and J are TRBV12-1 and TRBJ2-3; the table's D call, TRBD1, was not checked against the DNA. TRBV12-1 constitutes a pseudogene. CDR3 length: 16 residues. Here the CDR3 DNA reads TGTGCCAGCAGCTGCGGGACGCCGAATCGCACAGATACGCAGTATTTT. Encoded protein: CASSCGTPNRTDTQYF.

The V and J genes are TRBV5-8 and TRBJ2-7; D might be TRBD2 (5 bases). V was pared by 0 bases and J by 1 base, with 17 bases between. Germline V gene data show CDR1 as SGHTS and CDR2 as YDEGEE. The CDR3 length is 17 residues. The CDR3 spells CASSLVSTSSGSYEQYF. Here the CDR3 DNA reads TGTGCCAGCAGCTTGGTATCTACTTCTTCGGGGTCCTACGAGCAGTACTTC.

This clonotype was counted ten times or more. The chain is built from TRBV30 and TRBJ2-7; tentative D call: TRBD2 (5 bases). The germline V gene has CDR1 GTSNPN and CDR2 SVGIG (reference sequence). Trimming took off 3 bases at V and 1 base at J, with 19 bases between the two ends. The CDR3 consists of 16 residues. CDR3 sequence: CAWSHTPGGGSYEQYF. The CDR3 DNA is TGTGCCTGGAGCCATACGCCTGGCGGAGGTTCCTACGAGCAGTACTTC.